Below are 17 T cell receptor beta chains sequenced from a single sample in a study of blood T cell repertoires in COVID-19. Measured with immunoSEQ multiplex PCR; TCRdb has only the in-frame clones, and not every one. The sample carries 240,000 or so clones, around 90% recorded once. Input material: peripheral blood. Source of these receptors: a man aged 55 to 70 who had recovered from COVID-19.

This chain joins TRBV4-2 and TRBJ1-2; possibly TRBD1 for D (5 bases). The ends were cut back, 4 bases at V and 4 bases at J, with 13 bases in the middle. The CDR3 runs to 14 residues. Looked up from germline, CDR1 is LGHNA and CDR2 is YNFKEQ. In DNA, the CDR3 is TGTGCCAGCAGCCCCCCTAGACAGAGCTATGGCTACACCTTC. Translated, it gives CASSPPRQSYGYTF.

This clone was picked up one time. V usage is TRBV11-2 and J usage is TRBJ1-1; no clear D. Trimming took 2 bases from V and 5 from J, leaving 9 bases between them. The CDR3 has 13 residues. CDR1 and CDR2 from the germline V gene are SGHAT and FQNNGV. The CDR3 region has the DNA TGTGCCAGCAGCTTAAGGGAGCTGACTGAAGCTTTCTTT. As protein: CASSLRELTEAFF.

The chain has TRBV5-4 and TRBJ2-5; D not resolved. V shed 0 bases and J shed 0 bases, with 9 bases lying between them. Germline values: CDR1 SGHNT, CDR2 YYREEE (reference sequence). This CDR3 region has 15 residues. The CDR3 DNA follows: TGTGCCAGCAGCTTGGCCGGCAGGCACCAAGAGACCCAGTACTTC. Translation: CASSLAGRHQETQYF.

The genes are TRBV29-1 and TRBJ1-1; D possibly corresponds to TRBD1 (6 bases). V was clipped by 4 bases and J by 2 bases, with 14 bases between them. CDR3 length: 14 amino acids. The germline gives CDR1 SQVTM, CDR2 ANQGSEA. The CDR3 sequence: CSVVNVDRNTEAFF. Written as DNA, the CDR3 is TGCAGCGTTGTAAACGTGGACAGAAACACTGAAGCTTTCTTT.

The chain has TRBV6-5 and TRBJ1-6; TRBD1 matches 10 bases. This CDR3 has 14 residues. Germline CDR1 reads MNHEY; CDR2 reads SVGAGI. V was clipped by 6 bases and J by 7 bases; unmatched bases: 3. CDR3 region: CASRLDRGNSPLHF. The DNA for the CDR3 is TGTGCCAGCAGACTGGACAGGGGGAATTCACCCCTCCACTTT.

The genes are TRBV5-1 and TRBJ2-5, with 7 bases fitting TRBD2. From germline, CDR1 is SGHRS and CDR2 YFSETQ. The CDR3 sequence is 15 residues long. J lost 5 bases, V lost 0 bases, and 7 bases had no gene match. The CDR3 DNA follows: TGCGCCAGCAGCTTGGCCTTCCAAGCGGGGGAGACCCAGTACTTC. Protein sequence: CASSLAFQAGETQYF.

This clone was picked up one time. The chain is built from TRBV7-6 and TRBJ2-6, with 7 bases fitting TRBD1. The V segment lost 5 bases and the J segment 2 bases; nucleotides outside the gene matches: 15. Germline lookup yields CDR1 SGHVS and CDR2 FNYEAQ. This CDR3 contains 19 residues. CDR3 amino acids: CASSPSGRGTAAGANVLTF. CDR3 DNA sequence: TGTGCCAGCAGCCCTTCAGGCAGGGGGACCGCTGCTGGGGCCAACGTCCTGACTTTC.

This chain uses TRBV28 with TRBJ2-1; TRBD2 matches 8 bases. Looked up from germline, CDR1 is MDHEN and CDR2 is SYDVKM. V lost 6 bases, J lost 7 bases, and 8 bases stayed unmatched. CDR3 length equals 14 residues. CDR3 DNA sequence: TGTGCCAGCAGAAACGGGGGGGCCCGTAATGAGCAGTTCTTC. Protein product: CASRNGGARNEQFF. The complete variable domain, with remaining parts taken from reference TRBV28 and TRBJ2-1, reads DVKVTQSSRYLVKRTGEKVFLECVQDMDHENMFWYRQDPGLGLRLIYFSYDVKMKEKGDIPEGYSVSREKKERFSLILESASTNQTSMYLCASRNGGARNEQFFGPGTRLTVL.

This chain links TRBV7-9 with TRBJ2-7; D call uncertain. Trimming took 6 bases from V and 0 from J, leaving 6 bases between them. CDR1 SEHNR and CDR2 FQNEAQ come from the germline V gene (reference sequence). The CDR3 consists of 12 residues. The CDR3 coding sequence is TGTGCCAGCAGTGCGAGCTCCTACGAGCAGTACGTC. As protein: CASSASSYEQYV.

The chain joins TRBV6-4 to TRBJ1-1; 8 bases match TRBD1. The CDR3 loop spans 14 amino acids. The trim removed 5 bases at V and 1 base at J, leaving 3 bases unmatched. Germline CDR1 is MRHNA and CDR2 is SNTAGT. CDR3 in DNA: TGTGCCAGCAGTCCCGGACAGGGGAACACTGAAGCTTTCTTT. Its translation: CASSPGQGNTEAFF.

The CDR3 bases are TGTGCCAGCAGTTTAGGGACGGGAGGCTACACCTTC. Protein: CASSLGTGGYTF. The chain couples TRBV12-3 or TRBV12-4 to TRBJ1-2; D not resolved. The germline V and J ends were trimmed by 1 base and 8 bases, with 8 bases remaining between them. CDR3 length: 12 amino acids.

V and J are TRBV19 and TRBJ1-3; D is perhaps TRBD1 (5 bases). Germline-derived CDR1 and CDR2 are LNHDA and SQIVND (reference sequence). Trimming removed 8 bases at V and 4 bases at J, with 15 bases between. The CDR3 extends over 14 amino acids. The DNA for the CDR3 is TGTGCCAGTCTAAACGGGGGAAAAGGAAACACCATATATTTT. As protein: CASLNGGKGNTIYF.

The chain recombines TRBV19 with TRBJ1-2, with a possible D match to TRBD1 (6 bases). Germline assignment: CDR1 LNHDA and CDR2 SQIVND (reference sequence). This CDR3 contains 14 residues. Trimming took off 5 bases at V and 4 bases at J, with 14 bases between the two ends. CDR3 sequence reads: CASSPQTGTYGYTF. The CDR3 nucleotides are TGTGCCAGTAGTCCTCAGACAGGTACCTATGGCTACACCTTC. The variable domain in full, completed from reference TRBV19 and TRBJ1-2, reads DGGITQSPKYLFRKEGQNVTLSCEQNLNHDAMYWYRQDPGQGLRLIYYSQIVNDFQKGDIAEGYSVSREKKESFPLTVTSAQKNPTAFYLCASSPQTGTYGYTFGSGTRLTVV.

This chain connects TRBV15 to TRBJ1-2, with 7 bases fitting TRBD1. Germline values: CDR1 LNHNV, CDR2 YYDKDF (reference sequence). The CDR3 runs 15 residues. The junction had 8 bases not matched to a gene; V was cut back by 0 bases and J by 7 bases. The CDR3 loop is CATSRERQGRGGYTF. DNA of the CDR3: TGTGCCACCAGCAGAGAGAGACAGGGAAGAGGTGGCTACACCTTC.

In this sample, this clone turned up once. The chain is built from TRBV10-2 and TRBJ2-2; tentatively, D is TRBD1 (5 bases). The length of the CDR3 is 14 residues. The germline gives CDR1 WSHSY, CDR2 SAAADI. The germline V and J ends were trimmed by 0 bases and 7 bases, with 9 bases remaining between them. DNA for the CDR3: TGCGCCAGCAGTGAGTCCGACAGCCACGGGGAGCTGTTTTTT. Translating it yields CASSESDSHGELFF.

The V and J genes are TRBV6-5 and TRBJ2-3, with 7 bases that match TRBD1. V gave up 6 bases and J gave up 13 bases; unmatched junction bases: 13. This CDR3 region has 13 residues. Germline CDR1 MNHEY, CDR2 SVGAGI. CDR3 loop: CASRRTEGARKYF. In nucleotides, the CDR3 is TGTGCCAGCAGGCGCACCGAGGGGGCGCGGAAGTATTTT.

J is TRBJ2-5 and V is TRBV6-5; TRBD1 aligns across 8 bases. Germline values: CDR1 MNHEY, CDR2 SVGAGI. This CDR3 comprises 15 residues. V trimming: 8 bases; J trimming: 5 bases; junction bases outside the gene matches: 13. CDR3 DNA sequence: TGTGCCAGCGTTTCCATTTCAGGGGGCTCGGAGACCCAGTACTTC. It yields the protein CASVSISGGSETQYF.